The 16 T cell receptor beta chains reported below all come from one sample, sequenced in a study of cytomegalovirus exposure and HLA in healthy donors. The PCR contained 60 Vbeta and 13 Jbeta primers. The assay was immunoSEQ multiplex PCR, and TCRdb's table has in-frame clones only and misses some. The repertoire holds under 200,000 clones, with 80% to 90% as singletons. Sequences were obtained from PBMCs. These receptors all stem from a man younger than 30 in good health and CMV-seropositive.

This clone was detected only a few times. The CDR3 sequence: CAISEDSAGNEQFF. The CDR3 DNA is TGTGCCATCAGTGAGGATAGTGCGGGCAATGAGCAGTTCTTC. The chain links TRBV10-3 to TRBJ2-1, with a tentative D call TRBD2 (5 bases). Germline CDR1 and CDR2: ENHRY and SYGVKD. This CDR3 has 14 amino acids. V lost 2 bases and J 6 bases, leaving 11 bases between the germline ends.

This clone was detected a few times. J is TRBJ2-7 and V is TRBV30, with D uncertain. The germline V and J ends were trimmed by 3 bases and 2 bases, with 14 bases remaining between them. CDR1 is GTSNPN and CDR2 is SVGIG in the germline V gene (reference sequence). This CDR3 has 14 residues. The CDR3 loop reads CAWSRSVTPYEQYF. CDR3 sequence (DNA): TGTGCCTGGAGCCGCTCAGTAACCCCCTACGAGCAGTACTTC.

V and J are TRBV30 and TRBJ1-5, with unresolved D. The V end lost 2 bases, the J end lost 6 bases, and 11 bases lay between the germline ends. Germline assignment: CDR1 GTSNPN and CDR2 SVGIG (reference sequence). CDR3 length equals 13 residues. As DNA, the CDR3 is TGTGCCTGGAGTAGTAGTGCCGGTCAGCCCCAGCATTTT. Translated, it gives CAWSSSAGQPQHF.

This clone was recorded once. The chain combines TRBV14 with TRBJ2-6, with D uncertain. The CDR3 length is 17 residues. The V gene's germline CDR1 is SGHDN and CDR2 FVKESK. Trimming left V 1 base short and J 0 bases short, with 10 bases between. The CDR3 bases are TGTGCCAGCAGCCAAGTCCTTAGGAGCTCTGGGGCCAACGTCCTGACTTTC. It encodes CASSQVLRSSGANVLTF.

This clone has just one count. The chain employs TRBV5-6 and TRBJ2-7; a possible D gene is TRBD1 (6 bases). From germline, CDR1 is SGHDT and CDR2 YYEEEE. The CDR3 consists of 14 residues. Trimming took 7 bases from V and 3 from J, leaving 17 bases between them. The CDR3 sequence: CASALGRGFYEQYF. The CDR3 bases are TGTGCCAGCGCATTGGGCAGGGGTTTCTACGAGCAGTACTTC.

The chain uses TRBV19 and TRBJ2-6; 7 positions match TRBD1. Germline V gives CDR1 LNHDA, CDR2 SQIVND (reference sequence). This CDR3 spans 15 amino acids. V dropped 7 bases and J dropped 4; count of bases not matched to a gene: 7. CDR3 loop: CASTPTGAGANVLTF. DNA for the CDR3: TGTGCCAGTACCCCTACAGGGGCCGGGGCCAACGTCCTGACTTTC.

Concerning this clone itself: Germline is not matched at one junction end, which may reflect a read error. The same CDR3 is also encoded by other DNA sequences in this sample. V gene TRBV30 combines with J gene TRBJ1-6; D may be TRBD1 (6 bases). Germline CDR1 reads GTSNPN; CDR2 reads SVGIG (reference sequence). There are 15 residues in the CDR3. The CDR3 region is CAWSVQGARNSPLHF. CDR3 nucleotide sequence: TGTGCCTGGAGTGTACAGGGAGCACGTAATTCCCCCCTCCACTTT.

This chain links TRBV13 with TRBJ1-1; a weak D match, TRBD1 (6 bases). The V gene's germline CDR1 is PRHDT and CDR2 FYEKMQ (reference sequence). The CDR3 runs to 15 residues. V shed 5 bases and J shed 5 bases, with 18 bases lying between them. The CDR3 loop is CASSPGGNRATEAFF. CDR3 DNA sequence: TGTGCCAGCAGCCCAGGTGGTAACAGGGCTACTGAAGCTTTCTTT. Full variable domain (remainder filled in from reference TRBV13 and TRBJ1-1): AAGVIQSPRHLIKEKRETATLKCYPIPRHDTVYWYQQGPGQDPQFLISFYEKMQSDKGSIPDRFSAQQFSDYHSELNMSSLELGDSALYFCASSPGGNRATEAFFGQGTRLTVV.

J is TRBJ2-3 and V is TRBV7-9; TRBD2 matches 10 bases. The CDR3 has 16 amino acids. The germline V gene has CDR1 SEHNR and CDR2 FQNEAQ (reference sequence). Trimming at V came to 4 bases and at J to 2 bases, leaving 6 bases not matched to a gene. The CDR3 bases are TGTGCCAGCAGCTCCGCTAGCGGGGGCCTCACAGATACGCAGTATTTT. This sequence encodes CASSSASGGLTDTQYF. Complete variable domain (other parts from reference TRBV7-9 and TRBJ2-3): DTGVSQNPRHKITKRGQNVTFRCDPISEHNRLYWYRQTLGQGPEFLTYFQNEAQLEKSRLLSDRFSAERPKGSFSTLEIQRTEQGDSAMYLCASSSASGGLTDTQYFGPGTRLTVL.

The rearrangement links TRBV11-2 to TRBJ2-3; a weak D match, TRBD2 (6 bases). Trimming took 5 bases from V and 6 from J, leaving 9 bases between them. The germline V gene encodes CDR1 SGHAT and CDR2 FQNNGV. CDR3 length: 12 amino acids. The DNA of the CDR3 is TGTGCCAGCAGCCCTAGCGTGGATACGCAGTATTTT. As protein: CASSPSVDTQYF.

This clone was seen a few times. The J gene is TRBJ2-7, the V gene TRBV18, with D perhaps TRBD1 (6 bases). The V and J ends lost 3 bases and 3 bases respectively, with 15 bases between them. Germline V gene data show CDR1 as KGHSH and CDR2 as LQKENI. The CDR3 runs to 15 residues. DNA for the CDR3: TGTGCCAGCTCACCCGGGACAAGAACCTACTACGAGCAGTACTTC. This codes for CASSPGTRTYYEQYF.

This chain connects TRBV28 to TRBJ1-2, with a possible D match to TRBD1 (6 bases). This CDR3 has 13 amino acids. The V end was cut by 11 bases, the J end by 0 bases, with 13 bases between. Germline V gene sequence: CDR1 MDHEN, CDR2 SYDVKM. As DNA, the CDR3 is TGTGCCTGTGAAGCAGGGGCTAACTATGGCTACACCTTC. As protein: CACEAGANYGYTF.

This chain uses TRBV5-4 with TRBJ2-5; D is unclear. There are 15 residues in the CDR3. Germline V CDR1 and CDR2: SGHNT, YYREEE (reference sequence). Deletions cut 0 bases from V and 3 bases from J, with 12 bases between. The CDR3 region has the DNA TGTGCCAGCAGCTTGGGTTTCGGAACAGAAGAGACCCAGTACTTC. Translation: CASSLGFGTEETQYF.

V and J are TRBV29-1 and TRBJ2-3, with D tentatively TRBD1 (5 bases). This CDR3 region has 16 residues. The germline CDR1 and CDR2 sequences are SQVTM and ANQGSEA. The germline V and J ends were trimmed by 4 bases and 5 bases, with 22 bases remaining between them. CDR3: CSVGGVRAPQRDTQYF. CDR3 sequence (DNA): TGCAGCGTTGGTGGGGTCAGGGCCCCCCAGAGAGATACGCAGTATTTT.

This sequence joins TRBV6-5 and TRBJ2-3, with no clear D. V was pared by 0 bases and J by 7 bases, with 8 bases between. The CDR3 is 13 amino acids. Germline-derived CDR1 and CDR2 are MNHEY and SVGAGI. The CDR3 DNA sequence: TGTGCCAGCAGTTACTCCAGAATCAATACGCAGTATTTT. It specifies CASSYSRINTQYF.

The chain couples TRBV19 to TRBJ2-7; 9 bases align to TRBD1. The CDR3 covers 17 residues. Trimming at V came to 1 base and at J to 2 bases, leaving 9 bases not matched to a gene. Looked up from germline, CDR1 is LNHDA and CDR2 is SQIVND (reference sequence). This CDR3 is CASSIVAQGTGTYEQYF. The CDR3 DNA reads TGTGCCAGTAGTATAGTGGCGCAGGGGACAGGGACCTACGAGCAGTACTTC.